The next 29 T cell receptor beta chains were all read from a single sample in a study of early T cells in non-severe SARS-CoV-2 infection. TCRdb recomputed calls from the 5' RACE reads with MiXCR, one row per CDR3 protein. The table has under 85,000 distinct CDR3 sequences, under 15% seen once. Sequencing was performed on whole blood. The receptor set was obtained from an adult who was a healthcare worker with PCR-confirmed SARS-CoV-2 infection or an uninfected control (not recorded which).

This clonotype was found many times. The CDR3, as DNA: TGCGCCAGCAGCCCCGGGGCAGGGGGCAATTCACCCCTCCACTTT. It translates to CASSPGAGGNSPLHF. The chain combines TRBV4-3 with TRBJ1-6, with 8 bases identical to TRBD1. CDR1 is LGHNA, CDR2 YSLEER, per germline. The CDR3 extends over 15 amino acids. With 4 bases clipped from V and 7 bases from J, the junction kept 6 bases outside the gene matches.

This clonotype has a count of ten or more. The CDR3 is CASSQDGTGGEKLFF. CDR3 coding DNA: TGCGCCAGCAGCCAAGATGGAACGGGGGGTGAAAAACTGTTTTTT. This chain links TRBV4-1 with TRBJ1-4; a possible D gene is TRBD1 (5 bases). The CDR3 runs 15 residues. From germline, CDR1 is MGHRA and CDR2 YSYEKL. The V end lost 0 bases, the J end lost 7 bases, and 12 bases lay between the germline ends.

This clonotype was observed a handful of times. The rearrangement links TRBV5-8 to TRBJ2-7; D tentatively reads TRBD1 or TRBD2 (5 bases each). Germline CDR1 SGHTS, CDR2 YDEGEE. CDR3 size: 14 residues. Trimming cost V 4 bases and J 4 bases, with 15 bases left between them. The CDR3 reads CASSRDLGSYEQYF. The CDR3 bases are TGTGCCAGCAGCCGGGACCTTGGGTCTTACGAGCAGTACTTC. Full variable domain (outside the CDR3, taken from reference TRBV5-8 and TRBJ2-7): EAGVTQSPTHLIKTRGQQATLRCSPISGHTSVYWYQQALGLGLQFLLWYDEGEERNRGNFPPRFSGRQFPNYSSELNVNALELEDSALYLCASSRDLGSYEQYFGPGTRLTVT.

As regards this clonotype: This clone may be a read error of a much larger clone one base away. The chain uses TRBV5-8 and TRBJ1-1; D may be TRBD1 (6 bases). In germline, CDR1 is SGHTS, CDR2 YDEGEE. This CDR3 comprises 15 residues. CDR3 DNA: TGTACCAGCAGCTCGCAGACAGGTTTGAACACTGAAGCTTTCTTT. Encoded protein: CTSSSQTGLNTEAFF.

This chain's CDR3 is CASSVTSGGIYNEQFF. The CDR3 bases are TGTGCCAGCAGCGTGACTAGCGGGGGTATTTACAATGAGCAGTTCTTC. This rearrangement joins TRBV5-5 to TRBJ2-1, with TRBD2 matching 12 bases. This CDR3 comprises 16 residues. Germline V gives CDR1 SGHKS, CDR2 YYEKEE (reference sequence). Unmatched junction bases numbered 6, after V lost 4 bases and J lost 4 bases.

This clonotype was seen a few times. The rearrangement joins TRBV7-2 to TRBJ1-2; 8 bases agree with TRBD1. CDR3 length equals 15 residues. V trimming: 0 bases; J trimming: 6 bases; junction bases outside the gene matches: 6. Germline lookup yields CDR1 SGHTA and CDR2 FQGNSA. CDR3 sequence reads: CASSLARQGTHGYTF. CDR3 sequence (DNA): TGTGCCAGCAGCTTAGCTAGACAGGGGACGCATGGCTACACCTTC.

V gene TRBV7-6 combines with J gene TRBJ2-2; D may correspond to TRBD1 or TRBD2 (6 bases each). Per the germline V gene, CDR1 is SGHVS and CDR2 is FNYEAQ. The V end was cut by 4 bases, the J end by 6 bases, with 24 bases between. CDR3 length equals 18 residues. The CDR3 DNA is TGTGCCAGCAGCTCGGGCGTATTAGGGGGGCGCTTTTCCGGGGAGCTGTTTTTT. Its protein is CASSSGVLGGRFSGELFF.

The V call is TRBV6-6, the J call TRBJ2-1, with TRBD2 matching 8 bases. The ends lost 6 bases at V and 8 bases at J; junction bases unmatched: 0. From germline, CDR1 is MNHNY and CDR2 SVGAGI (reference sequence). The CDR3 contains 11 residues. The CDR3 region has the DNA TGTGCCAGCAGACTAGCGGATGAGCAGTTCTTC. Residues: CASRLADEQFF.

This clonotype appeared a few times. CDR3 nucleotide sequence: TGTGCTAGTGGTTTGAACTGGTTCGATGAGCAGTTCTTC. It is translated as CASGLNWFDEQFF. This sequence joins TRBV12-5 and TRBJ2-1, with unresolved D. The germline V gene encodes CDR1 LGHNT and CDR2 FRNRAP. The V and J ends lost 2 bases and 8 bases respectively, with 10 bases between them. The CDR3 spans 13 residues.

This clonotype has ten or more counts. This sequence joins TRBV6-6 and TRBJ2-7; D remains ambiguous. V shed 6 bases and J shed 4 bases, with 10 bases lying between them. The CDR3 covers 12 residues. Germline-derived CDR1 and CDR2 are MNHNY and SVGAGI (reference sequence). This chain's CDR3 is CASSNSRYEQYF. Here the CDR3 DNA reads TGTGCCAGCAGCAATTCAAGGTACGAGCAGTACTTC.

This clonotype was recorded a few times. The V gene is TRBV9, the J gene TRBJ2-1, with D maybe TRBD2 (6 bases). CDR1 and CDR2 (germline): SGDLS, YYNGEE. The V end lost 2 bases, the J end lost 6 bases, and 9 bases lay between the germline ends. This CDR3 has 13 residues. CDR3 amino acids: CASSVDYGNEQFF. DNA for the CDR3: TGTGCCAGCAGCGTGGACTATGGCAATGAGCAGTTCTTC.

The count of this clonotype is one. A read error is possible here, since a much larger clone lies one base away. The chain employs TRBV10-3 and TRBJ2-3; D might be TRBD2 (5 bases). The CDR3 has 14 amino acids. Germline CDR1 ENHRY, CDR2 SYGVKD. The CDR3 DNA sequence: TGTGTCATCAGTGAGGGTCGAGGCACAGATACGCAGTATTTT. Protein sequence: CVISEGRGTDTQYF.

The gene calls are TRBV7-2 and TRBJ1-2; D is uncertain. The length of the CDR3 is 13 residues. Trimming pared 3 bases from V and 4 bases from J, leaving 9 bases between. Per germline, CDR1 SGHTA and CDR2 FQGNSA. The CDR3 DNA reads TGTGCCAGCAGCTTTAAGGGTGGCTATGGCTACACCTTC. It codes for CASSFKGGYGYTF.

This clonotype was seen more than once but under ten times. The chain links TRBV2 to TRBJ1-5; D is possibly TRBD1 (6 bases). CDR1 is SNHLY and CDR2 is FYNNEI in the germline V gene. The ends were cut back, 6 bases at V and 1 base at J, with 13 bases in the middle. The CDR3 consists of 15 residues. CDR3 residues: CASRGIRGSNQPQHF. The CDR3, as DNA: TGTGCCAGCAGGGGGATCAGGGGAAGCAATCAGCCCCAGCATTTT.

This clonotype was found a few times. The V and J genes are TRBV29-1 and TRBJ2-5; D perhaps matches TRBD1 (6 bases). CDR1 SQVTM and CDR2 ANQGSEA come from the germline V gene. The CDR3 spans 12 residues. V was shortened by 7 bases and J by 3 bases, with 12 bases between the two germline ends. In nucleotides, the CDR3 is TGCAGCGGGGGGCGGCAAAAAGAGACCCAGTACTTC. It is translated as CSGGRQKETQYF.

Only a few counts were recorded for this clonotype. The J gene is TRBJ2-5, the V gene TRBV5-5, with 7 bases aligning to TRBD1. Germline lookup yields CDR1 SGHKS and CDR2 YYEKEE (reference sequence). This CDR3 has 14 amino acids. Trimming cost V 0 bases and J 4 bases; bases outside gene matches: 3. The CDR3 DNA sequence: TGTGCCAGCAGCTTGGGGACAGGAAGAGAGACCCAGTACTTC. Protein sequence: CASSLGTGRETQYF.

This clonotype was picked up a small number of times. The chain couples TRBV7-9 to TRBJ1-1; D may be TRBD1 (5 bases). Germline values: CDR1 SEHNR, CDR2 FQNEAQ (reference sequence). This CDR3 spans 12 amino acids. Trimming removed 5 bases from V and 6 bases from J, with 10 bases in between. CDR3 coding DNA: TGTGCCAGCAGCGAAACAGGACCTGAAGCTTTCTTT. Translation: CASSETGPEAFF. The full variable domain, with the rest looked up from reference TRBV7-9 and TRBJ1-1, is DTGVSQNPRHKITKRGQNVTFRCDPISEHNRLYWYRQTLGQGPEFLTYFQNEAQLEKSRLLSDRFSAERPKGSFSTLEIQRTEQGDSAMYLCASSETGPEAFFGQGTRLTVV.

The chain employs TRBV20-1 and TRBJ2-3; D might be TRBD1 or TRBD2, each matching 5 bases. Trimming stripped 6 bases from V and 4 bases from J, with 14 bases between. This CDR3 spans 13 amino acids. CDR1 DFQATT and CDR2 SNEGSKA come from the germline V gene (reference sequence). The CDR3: CSATLGAPDTQYF. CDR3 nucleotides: TGCAGTGCCACTCTCGGGGCCCCAGATACGCAGTATTTT.

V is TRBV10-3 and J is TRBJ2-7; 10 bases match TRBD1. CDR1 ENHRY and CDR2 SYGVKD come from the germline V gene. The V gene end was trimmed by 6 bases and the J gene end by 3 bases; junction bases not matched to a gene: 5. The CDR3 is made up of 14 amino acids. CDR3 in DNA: TGTGCCATCAGAGGGGGACAGGGGATCTACGAGCAGTACTTC. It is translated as CAIRGGQGIYEQYF.

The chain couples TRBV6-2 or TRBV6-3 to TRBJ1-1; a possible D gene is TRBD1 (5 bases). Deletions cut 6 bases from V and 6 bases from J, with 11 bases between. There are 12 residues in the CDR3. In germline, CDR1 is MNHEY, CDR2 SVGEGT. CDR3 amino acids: CASSLTVSEAFF. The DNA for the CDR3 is TGTGCCAGCAGCTTGACAGTTTCTGAAGCTTTCTTT.

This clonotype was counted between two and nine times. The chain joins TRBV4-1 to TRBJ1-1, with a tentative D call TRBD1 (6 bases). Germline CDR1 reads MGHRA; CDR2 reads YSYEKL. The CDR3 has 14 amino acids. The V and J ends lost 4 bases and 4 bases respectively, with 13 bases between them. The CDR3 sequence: CASSLAGGSTEAFF. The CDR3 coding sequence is TGCGCCAGCAGCCTCGCCGGGGGCTCCACTGAAGCTTTCTTT.

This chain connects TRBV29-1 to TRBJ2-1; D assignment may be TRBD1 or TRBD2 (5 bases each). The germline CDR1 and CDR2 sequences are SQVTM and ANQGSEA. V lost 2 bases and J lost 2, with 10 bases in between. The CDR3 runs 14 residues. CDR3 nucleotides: TGCAGCGTTGAATTGAGGGGCCCCTACAATGAGCAGTTCTTC. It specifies CSVELRGPYNEQFF.

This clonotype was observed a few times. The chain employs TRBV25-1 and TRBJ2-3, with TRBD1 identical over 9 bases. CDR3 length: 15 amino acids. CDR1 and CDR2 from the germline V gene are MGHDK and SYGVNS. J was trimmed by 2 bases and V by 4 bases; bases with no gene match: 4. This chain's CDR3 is CASSGRDRVTDTQYF. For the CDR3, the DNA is TGTGCCAGCAGTGGCCGGGACAGGGTCACAGATACGCAGTATTTT. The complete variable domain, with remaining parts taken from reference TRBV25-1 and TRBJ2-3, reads EADIYQTPRYLVIGTGKKITLECSQTMGHDKMYWYQQDPGMELHLIHYSYGVNSTEKGDLSSESTVSRIRTEHFPLTLESARPSHTSQYLCASSGRDRVTDTQYFGPGTRLTVL.

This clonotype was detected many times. The CDR3 loop is CASSLAGTGMEFF. The CDR3 region has the DNA TGTGCCAGCAGCTTGGCCGGGACAGGGATGGAGTTCTTC. The chain links TRBV5-4 to TRBJ2-1; TRBD1 matches at 9 bases. The CDR3 contains 13 residues. Trimming cost V 0 bases and J 14 bases; bases outside gene matches: 6. The V gene's germline CDR1 is SGHNT and CDR2 YYREEE (reference sequence).

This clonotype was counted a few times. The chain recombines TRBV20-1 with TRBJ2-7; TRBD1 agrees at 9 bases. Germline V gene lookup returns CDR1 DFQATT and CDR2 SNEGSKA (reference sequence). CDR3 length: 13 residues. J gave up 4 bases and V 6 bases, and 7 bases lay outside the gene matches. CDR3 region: CSARPGQGYEQYF. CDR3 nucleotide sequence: TGCAGTGCACGACCGGGACAGGGTTACGAGCAGTACTTC.

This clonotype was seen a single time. In DNA, the CDR3 is TGTGCCAGCAGGGGACGGCGAAATCAGCCCCAGCATTTT. Translated, it gives CASRGRRNQPQHF. V and J are TRBV25-1 and TRBJ1-5; tentative D call: TRBD1 (5 bases). The germline V and J ends were trimmed by 6 bases and 4 bases, with 10 bases remaining between them. The CDR3 extends over 13 amino acids. CDR1 and CDR2 from the germline V gene are MGHDK and SYGVNS.

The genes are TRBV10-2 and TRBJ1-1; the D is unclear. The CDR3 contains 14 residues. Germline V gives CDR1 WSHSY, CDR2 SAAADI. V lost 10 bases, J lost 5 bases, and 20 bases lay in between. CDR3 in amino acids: CATTREGWKTEAFF. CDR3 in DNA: TGCGCCACCACGAGGGAGGGTTGGAAGACTGAAGCTTTCTTT.

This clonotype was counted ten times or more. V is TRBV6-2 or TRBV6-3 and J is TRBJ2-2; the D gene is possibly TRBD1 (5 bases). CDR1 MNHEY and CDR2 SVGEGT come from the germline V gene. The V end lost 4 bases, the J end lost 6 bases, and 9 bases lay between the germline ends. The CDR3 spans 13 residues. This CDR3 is CASSSQGPGELFF. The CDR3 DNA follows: TGTGCCAGCAGTTCCCAGGGCCCCGGGGAGCTGTTTTTT.

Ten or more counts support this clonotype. CDR3 sequence: CSARDLGEASLQTQYF. The CDR3, as DNA: TGCAGTGCTAGAGATCTTGGGGAGGCCTCTCTCCAGACCCAGTACTTC. The chain has TRBV20-1 and TRBJ2-5; maybe TRBD2 (6 bases). Germline values: CDR1 DFQATT, CDR2 SNEGSKA (reference sequence). V lost 0 bases, J lost 6 bases, and 20 bases lay in between. This CDR3 is 16 amino acids long.